The T cell receptor (beta chain) described here comes from a study of cytomegalovirus exposure and HLA in healthy donors. Study results and caveats: Sequencing probably produced one cluster of sequence variants that were highly shared. Three chains linked to CMV were shown in vitro to be specific for CMV antigens. Later findings reportedly placed an Asian-associated ancestry cluster below the approximately 670-donor mean for N-insertions.

The PCR had 60 Vbeta and 13 Jbeta primers. TCRdb's copy holds only in-frame clones and misses some; the assay was immunoSEQ multiplex PCR. The table records under 250,000 clones, 70% to 85% of them present only once. Concerning this clone: What it binds is not known.

The V gene's germline CDR1 is MGHRA and CDR2 YSYEKL. This CDR3 comprises 14 residues. The V gene end was trimmed by 4 bases and the J gene end by 4 bases; junction bases not matched to a gene: 6. Unrecorded immune exposure was likely among donors, who were nominally healthy when sampled. This chain joins TRBV4-1 and TRBJ2-7, with 8 positions matching TRBD2. The receptor comes from a male donor in good health and CMV-seronegative. The source material was PBMCs. CDR3: CASSLAGRRYEQYF. CDR3 nucleotide sequence: TGCGCCAGCAGCCTAGCGGGAAGGAGATACGAGCAGTACTTC.